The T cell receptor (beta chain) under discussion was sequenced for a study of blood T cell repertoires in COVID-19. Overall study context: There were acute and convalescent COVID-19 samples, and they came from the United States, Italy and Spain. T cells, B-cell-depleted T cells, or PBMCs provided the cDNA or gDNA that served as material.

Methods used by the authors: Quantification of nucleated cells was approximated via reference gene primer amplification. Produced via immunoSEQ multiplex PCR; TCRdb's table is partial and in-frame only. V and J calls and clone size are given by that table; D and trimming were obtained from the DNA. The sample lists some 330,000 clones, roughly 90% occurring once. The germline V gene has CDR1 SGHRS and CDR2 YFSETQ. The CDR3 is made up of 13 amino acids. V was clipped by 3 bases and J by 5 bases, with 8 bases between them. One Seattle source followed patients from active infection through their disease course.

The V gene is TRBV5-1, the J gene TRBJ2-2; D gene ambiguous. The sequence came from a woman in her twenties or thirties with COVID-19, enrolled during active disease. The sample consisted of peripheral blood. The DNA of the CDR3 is TGCGCCAGCAGCTACGGAGTTACCGGGGAGCTGTTTTTT. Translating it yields CASSYGVTGELFF.